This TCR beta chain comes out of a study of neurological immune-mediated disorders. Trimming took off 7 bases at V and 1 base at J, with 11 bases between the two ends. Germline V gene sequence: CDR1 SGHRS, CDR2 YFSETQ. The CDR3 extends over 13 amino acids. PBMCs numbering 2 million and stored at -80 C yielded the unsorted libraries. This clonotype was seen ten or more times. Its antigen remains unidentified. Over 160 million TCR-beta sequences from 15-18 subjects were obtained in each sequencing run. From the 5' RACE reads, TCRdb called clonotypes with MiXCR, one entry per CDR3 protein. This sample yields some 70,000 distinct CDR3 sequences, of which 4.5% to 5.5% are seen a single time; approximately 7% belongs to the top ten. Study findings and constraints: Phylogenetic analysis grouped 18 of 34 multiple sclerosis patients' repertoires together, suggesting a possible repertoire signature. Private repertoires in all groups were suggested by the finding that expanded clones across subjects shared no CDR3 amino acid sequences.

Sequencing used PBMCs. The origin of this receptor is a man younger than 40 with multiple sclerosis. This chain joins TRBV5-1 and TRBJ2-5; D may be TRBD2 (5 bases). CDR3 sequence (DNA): TGCGCCAGCGCCGAGACTACCCAAGAGACCCAGTACTTC. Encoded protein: CASAETTQETQYF.